This TCR beta chain was identified in a study of T cell responses to AZD1222 COVID-19 vaccine. This clone appeared a single time. Antigen: not known. CDR1 is SGHDT and CDR2 is YYEEEE in the germline V gene. V dropped 5 bases and J dropped 0; count of bases not matched to a gene: 8. CDR3 length: 16 amino acids. Broader study findings: Close to half of spike-specific TCRs reportedly recognize unmutated variant regions. Females outnumbered males among donors, who were mostly white British; clonal diversity was possibly underestimated. CD4 TCRs covered the whole spike, strongest at regions 160-218 and 743-854. Spike-specific TCRs gained breadth and depth after people received two AZD1222 doses.

Profiled with immunoSEQ multiplex PCR; TCRdb holds only in-frame clones, not every one. Among about 160,000 clones, about 92% were seen once, and the ten largest hold more than 1%. The chain is built from TRBV5-6 and TRBJ1-3; 7 bases line up with TRBD1. Sequenced here: peripheral blood, sampled 28 days after the second AZD1222 dose. This receptor was taken from an adult who received the AZD1222 COVID-19 vaccine. In DNA, the CDR3 is TGTGCCAGCAGTTTTACCGGGACAGACTCTGGAAACACCATATATTTT. Protein sequence: CASSFTGTDSGNTIYF.